This TCR beta chain appears in the sequencing data of a study of T-cell reconstitution after alpha-beta-depleted transplantation in children. The TCRbeta library was prepared with unique molecular identifiers. TCRdb itself ran the PCR reads through MiXCR, one entry per CDR3 protein. The sample lists hundreds of thousands of distinct CDR3 sequences; roughly 14% were seen once. This clonotype was counted many times. Trimming left V 4 bases short and J 0 bases short, with 14 bases between. Germline V gives CDR1 SGHRS, CDR2 YFSETQ. CDR3 size: 17 residues. The clonotype comes from a girl aged 2 to 9 with congenital amegakaryocytic thrombocytopenia, due to receive a stem cell transplant. The rearrangement uses TRBV5-1 and TRBJ2-6, with no clear D. The sample consisted of PBMCs, taken before TCRalphabeta/CD19-depleted stem cell transplant. As DNA, the CDR3 is TGCGCCAGCAGCAACAATATACCAAGCTCTGGGGCCAACGTCCTGACTTTC. Translating it yields CASSNNIPSSGANVLTF.